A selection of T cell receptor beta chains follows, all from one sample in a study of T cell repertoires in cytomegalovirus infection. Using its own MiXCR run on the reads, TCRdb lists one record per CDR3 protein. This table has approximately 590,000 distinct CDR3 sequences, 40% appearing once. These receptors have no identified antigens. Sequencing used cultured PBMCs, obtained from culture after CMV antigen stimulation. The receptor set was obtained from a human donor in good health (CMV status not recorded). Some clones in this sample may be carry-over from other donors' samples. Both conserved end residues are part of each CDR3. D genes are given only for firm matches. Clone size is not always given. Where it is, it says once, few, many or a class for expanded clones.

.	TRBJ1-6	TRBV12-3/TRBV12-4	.	CASTGSGLYNSPLHF	TGTGCCAGCACCGGTTCGGGATTATATAATTCACCCCTCCACTTT
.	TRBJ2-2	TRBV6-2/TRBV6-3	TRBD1	CASSLDRGPPRPGELFF	TGTGCCAGCAGCCTTGACAGGGGGCCTCCGAGGCCCGGGGAGCTGTTTTTT
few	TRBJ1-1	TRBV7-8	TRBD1	CASTNREGANTEAFF	TGTGCCAGCACCAATAGAGAGGGGGCTAACACTGAAGCTTTCTTT
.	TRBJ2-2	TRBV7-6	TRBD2	CASSYQSSGNTGELFF	TGTGCCAGCAGTTACCAGTCTAGCGGGAACACCGGGGAGCTGTTTTTT
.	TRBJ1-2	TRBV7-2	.	CASSLVGALYGYTF	TGTGCCAGCAGCTTAGTCGGGGCCCTCTATGGCTACACCTTC
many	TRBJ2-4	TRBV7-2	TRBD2	CASSRGGAKNIQYF	TGTGCCAGCAGCCGGGGGGGGGCCAAAAACATTCAGTACTTC
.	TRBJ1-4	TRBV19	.	CASSPTGSAGLGEKLFF	TGTGCCAGTAGTCCTACAGGGTCCGCCGGCCTTGGGGAAAAACTGTTTTTT
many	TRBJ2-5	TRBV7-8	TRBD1	CASSQRDSQETQYF	TGTGCCAGCAGTCAACGGGACAGCCAAGAGACCCAGTACTTC
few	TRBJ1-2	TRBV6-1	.	CASSEAGVLRGYTF	TGTGCCAGCAGTGAAGCAGGTGTCCTGAGGGGGTACACCTTC
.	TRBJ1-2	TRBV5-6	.	CASSLVWEDYGYTF	TGTGCCAGCAGCTTGGTTTGGGAGGACTATGGCTACACCTTC
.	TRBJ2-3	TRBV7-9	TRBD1	CASTRDRGADTQYF	TGTGCCAGCACCAGAGACAGGGGAGCAGATACGCAGTATTTT
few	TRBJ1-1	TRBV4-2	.	CASSQQEWDRTEAFF	TGTGCCAGCAGCCAACAGGAGTGGGATAGAACTGAAGCTTTCTTT
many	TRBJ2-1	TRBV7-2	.	CASSSNPLGTDEQFF	TGTGCCAGCAGCTCGAACCCCTTGGGGACGGATGAGCAGTTCTTC
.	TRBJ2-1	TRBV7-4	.	CASRSNDNEQFF	TGTGCCAGCAGATCTAACGACAATGAGCAGTTCTTC
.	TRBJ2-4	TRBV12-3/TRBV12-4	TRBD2	CASSLRAGGGNIQYF	TGTGCCAGCAGTTTGAGGGCGGGAGGAGGGAACATTCAGTACTTC
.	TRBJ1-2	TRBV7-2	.	CASSPSGGYTF	TGTGCCAGCAGCCCTAGCGGTGGCTACACCTTC
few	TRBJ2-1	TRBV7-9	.	CASSPRQDINNAVQFF	TGTGCCAGCAGCCCCCGCCAAGACATAAATAATGCGGTGCAGTTCTTC